This T cell receptor (beta chain) is drawn from a study of blood T cell repertoires in COVID-19. Only in-frame clones appear in the TCRdb table, and some are missing; sequencing was by immunoSEQ multiplex PCR. The data show roughly 62,000 clones, less than 85% seen once. The V gene end was trimmed by 4 bases and the J gene end by 2 bases; junction bases not matched to a gene: 11. Germline assignment: CDR1 MDHEN and CDR2 SYDVKM. CDR3 length: 16 amino acids. The chain joins TRBV28 to TRBJ2-7; 7 nucleotides align to TRBD2. The clonotype originates from a man between 60 and 75 years old with acute or convalescent COVID-19. Specimen: peripheral blood. DNA of the CDR3: TGTGCCAGCAGTTCACAGATACTAGCGAGACCCTACGAGCAGTACTTC. It codes for CASSSQILARPYEQYF. Using reference TRBV28 and TRBJ2-7 for the parts outside the CDR3, the full variable domain is DVKVTQSSRYLVKRTGEKVFLECVQDMDHENMFWYRQDPGLGLRLIYFSYDVKMKEKGDIPEGYSVSREKKERFSLILESASTNQTSMYLCASSSQILARPYEQYFGPGTRLTVT.